This TCR beta chain was identified in a study of a mutant IDH1 vaccine in newly diagnosed glioma. Overall study: Sex distribution of treated patients was approximately 62% male and about 38% female; mean age was 40.4 years.

The time point is: week 47, end of study. The vaccine gave 300 ug of a 20-mer mutant IDH1 peptide subcutaneously per dose. Donors' newly diagnosed IDH1-mutant WHO grade 3 or 4 astrocytomas lacked nuclear ATRX. CDR1 is SGHVS and CDR2 is FNYEAQ in the germline V gene. After removal of 5 bases from V and 7 bases from J, the junction contained 4 bases not matched to a gene. This CDR3 is built from 12 residues. On this clone: Its antigen remains unknown.

Profiled with immunoSEQ multiplex PCR; TCRdb holds only in-frame clones, not every one. This table holds tens of thousands of clones, 75% to 85% found once. The chain is built from TRBV7-6 and TRBJ1-2; 7 bases align to TRBD1. Specimen: PBMCs, collected from a glioma patient whose treatment included an IDH1 peptide vaccine. This TCR came from a man in his forties with glioma. The CDR3 protein is CASSNDRVGYTF. The DNA for the CDR3 is TGTGCCAGCAGCAATGACAGGGTTGGCTACACCTTC.